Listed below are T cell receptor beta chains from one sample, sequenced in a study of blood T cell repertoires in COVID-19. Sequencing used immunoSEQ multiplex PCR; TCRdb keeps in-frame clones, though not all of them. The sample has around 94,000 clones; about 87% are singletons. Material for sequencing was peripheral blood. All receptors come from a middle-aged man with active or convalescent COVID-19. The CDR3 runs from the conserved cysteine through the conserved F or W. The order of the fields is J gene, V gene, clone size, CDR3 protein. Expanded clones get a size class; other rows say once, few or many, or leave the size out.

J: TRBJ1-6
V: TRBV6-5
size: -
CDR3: CASRGDSRNSPLHF

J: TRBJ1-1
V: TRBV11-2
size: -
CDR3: CASSFMNTEAFF

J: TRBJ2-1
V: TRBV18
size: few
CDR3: CASSPPSGGINNEQFF

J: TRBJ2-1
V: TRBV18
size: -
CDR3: CASSPLAGSNEQFF

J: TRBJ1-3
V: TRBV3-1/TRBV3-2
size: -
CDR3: CASSIGTGAGNTIYF

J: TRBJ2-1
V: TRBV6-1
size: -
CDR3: CASSELWGGYNEQFF

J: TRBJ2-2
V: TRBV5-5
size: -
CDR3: CASSLVGEATGELFF

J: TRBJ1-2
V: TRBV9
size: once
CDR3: CASSEYRGHGYTF

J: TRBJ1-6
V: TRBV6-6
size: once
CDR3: CASRNNDRGRNSPLHF

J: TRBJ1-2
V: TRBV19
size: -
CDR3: CASSPLTGEGYTF

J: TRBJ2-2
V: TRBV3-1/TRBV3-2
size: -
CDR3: CASSRTGTSETGELFF

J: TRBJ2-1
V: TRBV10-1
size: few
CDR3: CASSAGQGAENEQFF

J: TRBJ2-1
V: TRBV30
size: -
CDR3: CAWSGGTYNEQFF

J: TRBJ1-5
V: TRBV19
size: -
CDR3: CASSIGGGGQPQHF

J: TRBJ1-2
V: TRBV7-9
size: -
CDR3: CASSLQGAVGYTF

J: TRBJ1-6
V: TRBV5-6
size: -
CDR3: CASSWGQINSPLHF

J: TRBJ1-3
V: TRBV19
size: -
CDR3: CASRIQDSGNTIYF

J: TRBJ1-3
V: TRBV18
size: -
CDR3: CASSLDRVPGNTIYF

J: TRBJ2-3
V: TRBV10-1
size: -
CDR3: CASSDAGPSTDTQYF

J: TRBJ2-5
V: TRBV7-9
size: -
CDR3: CASSPDSGTQYF

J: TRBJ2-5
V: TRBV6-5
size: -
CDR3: CATRGVDETQYF

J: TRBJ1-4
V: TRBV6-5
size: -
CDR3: CASSYRRERDEKLFF

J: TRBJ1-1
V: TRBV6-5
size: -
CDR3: CASRGQMNTEAFF

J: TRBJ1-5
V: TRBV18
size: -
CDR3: CASSANTHNQPQHF

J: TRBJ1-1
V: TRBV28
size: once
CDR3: CASSLKGAKVNTEAFF

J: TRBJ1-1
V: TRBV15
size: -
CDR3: CATSSDTLHQGWYMNTEAFF

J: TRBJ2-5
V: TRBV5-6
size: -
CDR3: CASRGLAGETQYF

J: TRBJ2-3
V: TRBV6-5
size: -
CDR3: CASSKLGTGTDTQYF

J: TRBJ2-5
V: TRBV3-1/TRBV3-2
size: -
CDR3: CASSQLRGSETQYF

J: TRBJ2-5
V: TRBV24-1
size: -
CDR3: CATSDWAAGIETQYF

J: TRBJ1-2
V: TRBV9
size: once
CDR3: CASSEGWTGPHYGYTF

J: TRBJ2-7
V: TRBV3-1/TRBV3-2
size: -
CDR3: CASSQPGTGTSYEQYF

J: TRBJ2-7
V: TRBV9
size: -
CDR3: CASSDRTGYEQYF

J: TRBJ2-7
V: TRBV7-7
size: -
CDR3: CASSLGAGKYEQYF

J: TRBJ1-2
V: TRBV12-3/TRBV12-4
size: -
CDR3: CASSLDRTRGYTF

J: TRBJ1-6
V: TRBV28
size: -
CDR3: CASREGRDNSPLHF

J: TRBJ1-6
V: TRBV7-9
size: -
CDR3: CASSPTQGADSPLHF

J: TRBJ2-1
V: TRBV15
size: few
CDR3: CATSRERGNEQFF

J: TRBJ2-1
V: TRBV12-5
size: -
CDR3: CASGLGSAYNEQFF

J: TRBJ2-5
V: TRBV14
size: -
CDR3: CASRSSGGRPETQYF

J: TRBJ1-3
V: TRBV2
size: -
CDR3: CASSPQGTGNTIYF

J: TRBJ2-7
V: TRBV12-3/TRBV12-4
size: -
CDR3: CASSILPNPTYF

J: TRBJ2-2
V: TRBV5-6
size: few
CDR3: CASSMGRGLDTGELFF

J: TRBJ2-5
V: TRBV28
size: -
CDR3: CASGGLAGQGETQYF

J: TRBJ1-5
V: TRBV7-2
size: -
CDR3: CASSRPAGNIGDSNQPQHF

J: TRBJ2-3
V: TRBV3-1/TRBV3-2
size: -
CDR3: CASSRDRVAQYF

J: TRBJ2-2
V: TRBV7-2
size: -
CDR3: CASSYQGLAGNTGELFF

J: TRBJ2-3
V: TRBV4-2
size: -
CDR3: CASSQERISTDTQYF

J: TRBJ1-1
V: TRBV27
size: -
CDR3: CASSFGGRGTEAFF

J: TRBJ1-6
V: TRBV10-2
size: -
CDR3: CASSGQLSPLHF

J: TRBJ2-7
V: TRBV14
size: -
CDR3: CASSWDTYEQYF

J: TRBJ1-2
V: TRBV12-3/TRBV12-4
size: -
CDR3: CASSLTDMDGYTF

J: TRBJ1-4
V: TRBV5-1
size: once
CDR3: CASSNSATNEKLFF

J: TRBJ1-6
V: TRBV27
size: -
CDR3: CASSFQGGSPLHF

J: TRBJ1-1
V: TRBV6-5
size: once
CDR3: CASSEPNRGNTEAFF

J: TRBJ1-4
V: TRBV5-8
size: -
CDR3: CASSFSGALNEKLFF

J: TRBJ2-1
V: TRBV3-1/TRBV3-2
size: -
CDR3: CASSQDSRVSNNEQFF